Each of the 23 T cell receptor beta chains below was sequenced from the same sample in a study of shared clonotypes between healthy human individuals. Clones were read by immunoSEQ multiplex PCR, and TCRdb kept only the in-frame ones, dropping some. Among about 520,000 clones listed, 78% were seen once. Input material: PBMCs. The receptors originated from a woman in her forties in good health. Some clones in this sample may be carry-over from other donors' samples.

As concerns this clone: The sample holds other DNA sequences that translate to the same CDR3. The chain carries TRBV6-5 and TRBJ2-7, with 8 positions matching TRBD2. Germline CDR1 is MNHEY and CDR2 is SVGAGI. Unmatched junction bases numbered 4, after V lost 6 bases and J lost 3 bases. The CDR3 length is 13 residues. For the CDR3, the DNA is TGTGCCAGCAGAGGGACTAGTGACTACGAGCAGTACTTC. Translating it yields CASRGTSDYEQYF.

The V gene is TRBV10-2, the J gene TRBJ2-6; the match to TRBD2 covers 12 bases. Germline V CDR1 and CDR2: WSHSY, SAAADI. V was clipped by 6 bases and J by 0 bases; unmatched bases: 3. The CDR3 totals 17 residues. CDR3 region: CASRGTSGLSGANVLTF. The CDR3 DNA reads TGCGCCAGCAGGGGGACTAGCGGGCTCTCTGGGGCCAACGTCCTGACTTTC.

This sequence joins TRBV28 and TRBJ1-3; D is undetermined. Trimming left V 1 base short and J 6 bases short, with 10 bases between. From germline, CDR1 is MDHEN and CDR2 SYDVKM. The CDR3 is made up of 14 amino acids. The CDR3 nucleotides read TGTGCCAGCAGTTTATATTTAGATTTAAACACCATATATTTT. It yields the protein CASSLYLDLNTIYF.

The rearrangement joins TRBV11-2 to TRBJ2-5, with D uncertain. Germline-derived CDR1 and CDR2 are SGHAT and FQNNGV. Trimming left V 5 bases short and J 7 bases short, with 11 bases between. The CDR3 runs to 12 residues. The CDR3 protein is CASSTVLGTQYF. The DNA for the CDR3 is TGTGCCAGCAGCACGGTGTTGGGGACCCAGTACTTC.

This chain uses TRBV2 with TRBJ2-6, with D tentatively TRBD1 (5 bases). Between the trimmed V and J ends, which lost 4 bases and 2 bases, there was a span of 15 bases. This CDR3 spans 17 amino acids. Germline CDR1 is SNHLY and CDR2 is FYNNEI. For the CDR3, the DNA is TGTGCCAGCAGTGGGACCGTACCAGGGCCTGGGGCCAACGTCCTGACTTTC. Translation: CASSGTVPGPGANVLTF.

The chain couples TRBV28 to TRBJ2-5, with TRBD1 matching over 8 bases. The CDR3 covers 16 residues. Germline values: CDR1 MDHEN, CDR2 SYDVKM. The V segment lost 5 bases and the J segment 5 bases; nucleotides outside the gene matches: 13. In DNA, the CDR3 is TGTGCCAGCAGTCTCCCTACAACAGGGGGAGGCGAGACCCAGTACTTC. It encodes CASSLPTTGGGETQYF. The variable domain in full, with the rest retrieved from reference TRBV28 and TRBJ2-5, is DVKVTQSSRYLVKRTGEKVFLECVQDMDHENMFWYRQDPGLGLRLIYFSYDVKMKEKGDIPEGYSVSREKKERFSLILESASTNQTSMYLCASSLPTTGGGETQYFGPGTRLLVL.

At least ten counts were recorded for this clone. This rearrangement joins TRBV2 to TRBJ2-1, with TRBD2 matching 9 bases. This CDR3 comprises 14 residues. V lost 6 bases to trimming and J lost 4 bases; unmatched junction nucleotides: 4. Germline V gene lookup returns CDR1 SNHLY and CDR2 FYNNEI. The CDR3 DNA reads TGTGCCAGCAGGTCTAGCGGGATGTACAATGAGCAGTTCTTC. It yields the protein CASRSSGMYNEQFF.

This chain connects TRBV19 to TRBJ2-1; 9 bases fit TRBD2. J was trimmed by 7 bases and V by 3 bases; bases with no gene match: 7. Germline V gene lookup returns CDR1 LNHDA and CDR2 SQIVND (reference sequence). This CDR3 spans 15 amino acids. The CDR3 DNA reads TGTGCCAGTAGTATCCTCGGACTAGCGCGGAATGAGCAGTTCTTC. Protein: CASSILGLARNEQFF.

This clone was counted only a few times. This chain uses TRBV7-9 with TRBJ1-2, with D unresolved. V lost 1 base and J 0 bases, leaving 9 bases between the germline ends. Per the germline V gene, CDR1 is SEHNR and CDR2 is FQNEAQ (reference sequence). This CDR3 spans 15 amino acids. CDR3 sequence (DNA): TGTGCCAGCAGCTTAGGCCCAGGTACTAACTATGGCTACACCTTC. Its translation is CASSLGPGTNYGYTF.

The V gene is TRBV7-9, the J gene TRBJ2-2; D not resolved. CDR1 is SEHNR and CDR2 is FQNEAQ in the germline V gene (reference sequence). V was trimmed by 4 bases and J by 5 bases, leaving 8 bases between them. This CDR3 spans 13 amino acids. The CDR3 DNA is TGTGCCAGCAGCTCCGACCTGACCGGGGAGCTGTTTTTT. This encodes CASSSDLTGELFF.

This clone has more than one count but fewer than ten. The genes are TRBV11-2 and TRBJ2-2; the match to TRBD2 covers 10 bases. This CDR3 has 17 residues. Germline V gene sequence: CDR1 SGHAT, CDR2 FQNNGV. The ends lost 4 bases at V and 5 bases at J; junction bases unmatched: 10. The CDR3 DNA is TGTGCCAGCAGCTACCCCCTAGCGGGAGAGGGGACCGGGGAGCTGTTTTTT. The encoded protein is CASSYPLAGEGTGELFF.

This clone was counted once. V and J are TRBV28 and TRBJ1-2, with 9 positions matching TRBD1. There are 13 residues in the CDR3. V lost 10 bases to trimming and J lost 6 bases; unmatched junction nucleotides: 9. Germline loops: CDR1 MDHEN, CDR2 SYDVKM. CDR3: CAITGGQGHGYTF. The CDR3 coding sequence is TGTGCCATCACGGGGGGACAGGGCCATGGCTACACCTTC.

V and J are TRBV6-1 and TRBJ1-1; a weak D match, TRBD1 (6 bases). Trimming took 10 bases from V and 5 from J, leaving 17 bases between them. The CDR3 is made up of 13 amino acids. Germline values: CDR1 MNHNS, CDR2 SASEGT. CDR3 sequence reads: CAIGQWGLTEAFF. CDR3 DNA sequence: TGTGCCATTGGACAGTGGGGCTTGACTGAAGCTTTCTTT.

In DNA form, the CDR3 reads TGTGCCAGCAGTAGACTCGATACGCAGTATTTT. It specifies CASSRLDTQYF. The chain has TRBV5-4 and TRBJ2-3; D gene unclear. The V gene lost 5 bases and the J gene lost 6 bases, with 7 bases spanning the gap. The V gene's germline CDR1 is SGHNT and CDR2 YYREEE (reference sequence). CDR3 length: 11 amino acids.

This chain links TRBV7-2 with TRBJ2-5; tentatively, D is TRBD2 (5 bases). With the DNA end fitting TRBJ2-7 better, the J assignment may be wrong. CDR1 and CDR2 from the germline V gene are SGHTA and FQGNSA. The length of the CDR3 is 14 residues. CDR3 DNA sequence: TGTGCCAGCAGCCAGGCCCTTCGGGGCTACGAGCAGTACTTC. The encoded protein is CASSQALRGYEQYF.

CDR3 bases: TGTGCCAGCTCACTAAATAGCGGGAGCGTCGGCGGGGAGCTGTTTTTT. Residues: CASSLNSGSVGGELFF. The chain recombines TRBV18 with TRBJ2-2, with 9 bases identical to TRBD2. Trimming took 4 bases from V and 7 from J; bases not matched to a gene: 10. The CDR3 extends over 16 amino acids. CDR1 and CDR2 from the germline V gene are KGHSH and LQKENI.

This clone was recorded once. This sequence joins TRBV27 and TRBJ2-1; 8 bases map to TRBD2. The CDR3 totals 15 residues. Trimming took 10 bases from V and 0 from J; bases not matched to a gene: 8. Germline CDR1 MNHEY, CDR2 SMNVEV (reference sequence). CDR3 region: CATRGSGGSYNEQFF. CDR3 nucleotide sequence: TGTGCCACTCGGGGGAGCGGGGGCTCCTACAATGAGCAGTTCTTC.

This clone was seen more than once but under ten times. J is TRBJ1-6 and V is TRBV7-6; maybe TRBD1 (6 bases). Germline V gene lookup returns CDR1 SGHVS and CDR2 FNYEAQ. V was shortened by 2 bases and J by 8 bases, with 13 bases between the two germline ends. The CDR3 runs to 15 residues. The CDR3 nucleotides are TGTGCCAGCAGCTTAACAGGGAGCACCGATTCACCCCTCCACTTT. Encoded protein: CASSLTGSTDSPLHF.

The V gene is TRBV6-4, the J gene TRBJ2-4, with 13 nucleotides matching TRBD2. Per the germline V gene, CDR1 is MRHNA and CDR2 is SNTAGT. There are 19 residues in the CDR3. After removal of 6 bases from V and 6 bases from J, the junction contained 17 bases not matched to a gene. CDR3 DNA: TGTGCCAGCAGAAAAGGACTAGCGGGAGTTGGGAAGGCGGGAAACATTCAGTACTTC. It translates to CASRKGLAGVGKAGNIQYF.

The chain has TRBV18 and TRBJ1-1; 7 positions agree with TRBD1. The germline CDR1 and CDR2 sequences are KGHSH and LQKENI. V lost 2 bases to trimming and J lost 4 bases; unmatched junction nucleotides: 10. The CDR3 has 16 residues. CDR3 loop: CASSPRQGGSGTEAFF. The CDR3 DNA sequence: TGTGCCAGCTCACCAAGACAGGGAGGTAGTGGCACTGAAGCTTTCTTT.

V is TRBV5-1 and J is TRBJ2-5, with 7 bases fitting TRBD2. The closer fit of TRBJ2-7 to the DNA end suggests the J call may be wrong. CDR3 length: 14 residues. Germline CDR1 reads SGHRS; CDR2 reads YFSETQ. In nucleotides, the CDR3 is TGCGCCAGCAGCTCCGGGACTATGGTGTACGAGCAGTACTTC. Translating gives CASSSGTMVYEQYF.

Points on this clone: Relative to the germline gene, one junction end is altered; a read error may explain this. CDR3 coding DNA: TGTGCCAGCAGTTCCTCCGACAGGGACTATGGCTGCACCTTC. Amino acid sequence: CASSSSDRDYGCTF. The gene calls are TRBV28 and TRBJ1-2; TRBD1 agrees at 7 bases. Germline-derived CDR1 and CDR2 are MDHEN and SYDVKM. The CDR3 has 14 residues.

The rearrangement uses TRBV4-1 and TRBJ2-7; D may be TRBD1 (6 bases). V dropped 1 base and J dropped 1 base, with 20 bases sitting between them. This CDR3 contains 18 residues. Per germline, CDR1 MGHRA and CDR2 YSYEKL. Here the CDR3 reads CASSQGPFPGTPSYEQYF. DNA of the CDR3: TGCGCCAGCAGCCAAGGACCCTTCCCCGGGACACCATCCTACGAGCAGTACTTC.